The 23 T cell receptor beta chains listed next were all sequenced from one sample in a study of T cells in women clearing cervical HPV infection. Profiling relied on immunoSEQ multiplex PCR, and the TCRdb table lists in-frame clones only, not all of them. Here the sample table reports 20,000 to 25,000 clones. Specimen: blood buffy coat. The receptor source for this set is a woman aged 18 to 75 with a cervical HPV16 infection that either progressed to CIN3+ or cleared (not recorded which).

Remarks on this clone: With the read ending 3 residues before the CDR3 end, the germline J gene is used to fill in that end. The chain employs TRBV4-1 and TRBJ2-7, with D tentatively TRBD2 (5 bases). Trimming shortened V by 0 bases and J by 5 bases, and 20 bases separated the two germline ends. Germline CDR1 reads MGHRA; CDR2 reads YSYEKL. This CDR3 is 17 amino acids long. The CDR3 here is CASSQDQAARFRNEQYF. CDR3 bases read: TGCGCCAGCAGCCAAGATCAAGCGGCTAGGTTCAGAAACGAG.

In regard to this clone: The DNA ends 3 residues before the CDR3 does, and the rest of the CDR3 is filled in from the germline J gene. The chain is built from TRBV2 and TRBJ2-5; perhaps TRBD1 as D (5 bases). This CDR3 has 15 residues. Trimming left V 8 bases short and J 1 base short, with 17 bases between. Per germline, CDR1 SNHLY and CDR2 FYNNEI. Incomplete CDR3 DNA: TGTGCCAGCGGGGATGGGGCTCGGGTCCAAGAGACC. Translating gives CASGDGARVQET. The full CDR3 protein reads CASGDGARVQETQYF.

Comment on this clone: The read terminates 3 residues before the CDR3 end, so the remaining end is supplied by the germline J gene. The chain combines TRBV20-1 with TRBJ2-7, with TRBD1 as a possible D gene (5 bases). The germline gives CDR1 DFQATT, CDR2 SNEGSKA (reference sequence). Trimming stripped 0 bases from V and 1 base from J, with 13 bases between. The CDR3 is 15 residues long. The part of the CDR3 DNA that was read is TGCAGTGCTAGAGATATCAGGGTGGGTTCCTACGAG. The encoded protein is CSARDIRVGSYE. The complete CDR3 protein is CSARDIRVGSYEQYF.

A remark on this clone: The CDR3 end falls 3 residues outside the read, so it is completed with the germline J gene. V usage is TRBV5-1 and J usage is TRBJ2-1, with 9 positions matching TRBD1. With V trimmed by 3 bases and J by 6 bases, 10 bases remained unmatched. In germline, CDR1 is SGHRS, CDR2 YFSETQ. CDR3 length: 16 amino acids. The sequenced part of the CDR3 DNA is TGCGCCAGCAGCTCTACCGGGACAGGGTTCGTCAATGAG. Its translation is CASSSTGTGFVNE. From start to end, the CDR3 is CASSSTGTGFVNEQFF. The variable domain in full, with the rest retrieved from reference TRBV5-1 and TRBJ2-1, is KAGVTQTPRYLIKTRGQQVTLSCSPISGHRSVSWYQQTPGQGLQFLFEYFSETQRNKGNFPGRFSGRQFSNSRSEMNVSTLELGDSALYLCASSSTGTGFVNEQFFGPGTRLTVL.

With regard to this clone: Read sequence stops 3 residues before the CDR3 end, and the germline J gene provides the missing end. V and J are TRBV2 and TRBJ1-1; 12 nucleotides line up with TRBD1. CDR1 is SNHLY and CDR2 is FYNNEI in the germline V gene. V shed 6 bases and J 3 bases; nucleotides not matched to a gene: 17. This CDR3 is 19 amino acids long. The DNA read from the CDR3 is TGTGCCAGCAGGTGGGACAGGGGGCGCCTAGGCAGTGGGGACACTGAA. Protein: CASRWDRGRLGSGDTE. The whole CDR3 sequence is CASRWDRGRLGSGDTEAFF.

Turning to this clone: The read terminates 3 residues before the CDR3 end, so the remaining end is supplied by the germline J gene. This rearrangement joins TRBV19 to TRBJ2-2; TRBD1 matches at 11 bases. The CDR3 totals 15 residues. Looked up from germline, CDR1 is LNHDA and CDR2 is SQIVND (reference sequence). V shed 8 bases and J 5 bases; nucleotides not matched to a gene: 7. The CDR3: CASRRGTGGTGELFF. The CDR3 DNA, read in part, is TGTGCCAGTCGACGCGGGACAGGGGGAACCGGGGAG.

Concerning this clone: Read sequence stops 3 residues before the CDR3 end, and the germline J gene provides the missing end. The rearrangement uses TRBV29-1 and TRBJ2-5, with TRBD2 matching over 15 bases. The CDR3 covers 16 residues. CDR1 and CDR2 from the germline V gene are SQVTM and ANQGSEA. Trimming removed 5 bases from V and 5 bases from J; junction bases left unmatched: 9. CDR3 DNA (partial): TGCAGCGTTCACGGACTAGCGGGGGGGCTGAGGGAGACC. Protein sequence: CSVHGLAGGLRET. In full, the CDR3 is CSVHGLAGGLRETQYF.

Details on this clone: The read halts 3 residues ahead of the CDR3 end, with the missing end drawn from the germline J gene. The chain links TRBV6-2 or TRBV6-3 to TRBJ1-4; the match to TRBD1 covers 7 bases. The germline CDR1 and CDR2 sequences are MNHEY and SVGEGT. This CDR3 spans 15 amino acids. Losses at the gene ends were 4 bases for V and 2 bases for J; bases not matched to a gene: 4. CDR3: CASSWPTGTNEKLFF. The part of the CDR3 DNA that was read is TGTGCCAGCAGTTGGCCGACAGGGACTAATGAAAAA.

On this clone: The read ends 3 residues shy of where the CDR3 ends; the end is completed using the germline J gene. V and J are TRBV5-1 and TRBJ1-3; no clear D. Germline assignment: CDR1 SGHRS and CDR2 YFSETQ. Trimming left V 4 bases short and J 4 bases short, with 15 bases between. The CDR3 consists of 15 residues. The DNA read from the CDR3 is TGCGCCAGCAGCGACACCAGTGCCTCCGGAAACACC. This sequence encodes CASSDTSASGNT. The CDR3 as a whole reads CASSDTSASGNTIYF.

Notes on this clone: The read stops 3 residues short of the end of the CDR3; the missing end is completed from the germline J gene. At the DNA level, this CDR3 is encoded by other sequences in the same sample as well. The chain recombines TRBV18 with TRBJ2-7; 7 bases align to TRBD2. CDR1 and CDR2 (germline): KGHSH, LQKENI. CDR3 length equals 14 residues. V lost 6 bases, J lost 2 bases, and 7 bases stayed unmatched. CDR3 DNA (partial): TGTGCCAGCTCGCAGGGACTATCTACCTACGAG. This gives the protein CASSQGLSTYE. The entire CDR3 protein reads CASSQGLSTYEQYF.

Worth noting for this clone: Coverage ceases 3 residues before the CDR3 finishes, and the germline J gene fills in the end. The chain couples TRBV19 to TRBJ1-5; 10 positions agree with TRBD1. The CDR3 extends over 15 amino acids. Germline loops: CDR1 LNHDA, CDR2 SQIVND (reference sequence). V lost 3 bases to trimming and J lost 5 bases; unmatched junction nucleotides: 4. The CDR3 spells CASSMDGQGDQPQHF. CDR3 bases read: TGTGCCAGTAGTATGGATGGACAGGGGGATCAGCCC.

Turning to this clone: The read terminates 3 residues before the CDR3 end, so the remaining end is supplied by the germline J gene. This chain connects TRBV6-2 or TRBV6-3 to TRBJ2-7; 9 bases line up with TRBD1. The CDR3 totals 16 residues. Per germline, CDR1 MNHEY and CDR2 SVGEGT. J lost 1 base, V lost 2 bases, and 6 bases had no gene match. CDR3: CASSYPTGQGSYEQYF. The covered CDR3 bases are TGTGCCAGCAGTTACCCCACGGGACAGGGATCCTACGAG.

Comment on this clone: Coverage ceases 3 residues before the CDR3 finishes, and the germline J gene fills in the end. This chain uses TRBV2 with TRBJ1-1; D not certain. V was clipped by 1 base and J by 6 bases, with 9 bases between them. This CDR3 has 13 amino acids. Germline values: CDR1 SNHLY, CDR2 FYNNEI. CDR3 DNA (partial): TGTGCCAGCAGTGAAGGGGCAGGTCCTGAA. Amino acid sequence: CASSEGAGPE. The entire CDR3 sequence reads CASSEGAGPEAFF.

The CDR3 bases that were read are TGTGCCAGCAGTGGGGCGGGAGGCTCCTACAATGAG. Protein: CASSGAGGSYNE. The CDR3 reads in full as CASSGAGGSYNEQFF. The chain links TRBV2 to TRBJ2-1, with 8 bases fitting TRBD2. The read terminates 3 residues before the CDR3 end, so the remaining end is supplied by the germline J gene. Germline CDR1 SNHLY, CDR2 FYNNEI. The length of the CDR3 is 15 residues. The ends lost 4 bases at V and 0 bases at J; junction bases unmatched: 2.

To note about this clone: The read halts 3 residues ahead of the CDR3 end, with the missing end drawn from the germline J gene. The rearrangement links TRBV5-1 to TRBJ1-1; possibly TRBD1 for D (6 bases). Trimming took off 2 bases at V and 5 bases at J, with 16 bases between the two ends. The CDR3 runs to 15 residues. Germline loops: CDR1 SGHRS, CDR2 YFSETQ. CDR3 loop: CASSFTGLGGTEAFF. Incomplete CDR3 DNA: TGCGCCAGCAGCTTTACAGGGCTAGGGGGAACTGAA.

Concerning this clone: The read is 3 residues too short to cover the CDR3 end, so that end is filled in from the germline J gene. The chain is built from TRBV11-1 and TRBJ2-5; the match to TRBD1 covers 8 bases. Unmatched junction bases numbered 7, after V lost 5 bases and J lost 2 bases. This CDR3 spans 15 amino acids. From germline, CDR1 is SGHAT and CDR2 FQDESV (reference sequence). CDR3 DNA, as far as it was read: TGTGCCAGCAGCCGCAGGACAGGGAAGCAAGAGACC. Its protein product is CASSRRTGKQET. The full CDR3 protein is CASSRRTGKQETQYF.

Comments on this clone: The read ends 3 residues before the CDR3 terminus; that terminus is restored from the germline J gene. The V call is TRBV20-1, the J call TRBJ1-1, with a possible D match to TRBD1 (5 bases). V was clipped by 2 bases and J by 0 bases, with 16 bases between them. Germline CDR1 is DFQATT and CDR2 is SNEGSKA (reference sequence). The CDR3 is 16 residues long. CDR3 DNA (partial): TGCAGTGCTAGAACACTAAGGACACCCATGAACACTGAA. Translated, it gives CSARTLRTPMNTE. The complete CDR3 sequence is CSARTLRTPMNTEAFF.

This CDR3 reads CASSLNTVSEKLFF. Incomplete CDR3 DNA: TGCGCCAGCAGCCTTAATACAGTCTCCGAAAAA. The genes are TRBV5-1 and TRBJ1-4; D unclear. The CDR3 end is not reached by the read, which stops 3 residues before it; the germline J gene fills it in. In germline, CDR1 is SGHRS, CDR2 YFSETQ. Trimming took 4 bases from V and 8 from J, leaving 15 bases between them. The CDR3 covers 14 residues.

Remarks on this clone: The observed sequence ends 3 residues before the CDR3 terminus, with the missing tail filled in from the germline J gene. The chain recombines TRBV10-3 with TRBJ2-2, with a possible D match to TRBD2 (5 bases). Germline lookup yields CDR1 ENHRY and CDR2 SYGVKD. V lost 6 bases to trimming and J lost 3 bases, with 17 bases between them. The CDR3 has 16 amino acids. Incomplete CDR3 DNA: TGTGCCATCAGAAAACACGGGGATTCGGACACCGGGGAG. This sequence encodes CAIRKHGDSDTGE. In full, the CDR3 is CAIRKHGDSDTGELFF.

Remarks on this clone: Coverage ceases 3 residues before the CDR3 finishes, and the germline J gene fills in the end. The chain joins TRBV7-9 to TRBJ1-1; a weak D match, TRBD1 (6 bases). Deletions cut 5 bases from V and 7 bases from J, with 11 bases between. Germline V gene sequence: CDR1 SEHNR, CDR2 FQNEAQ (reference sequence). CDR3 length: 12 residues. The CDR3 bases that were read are TGTGCCAGCAGCGTTAGGACAGTTGAA. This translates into CASSVRTVE. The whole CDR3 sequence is CASSVRTVEAFF. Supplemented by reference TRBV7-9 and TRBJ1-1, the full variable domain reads DTGVSQNPRHKITKRGQNVTFRCDPISEHNRLYWYRQTLGQGPEFLTYFQNEAQLEKSRLLSDRFSAERPKGSFSTLEIQRTEQGDSAMYLCASSVRTVEAFFGQGTRLTVV.

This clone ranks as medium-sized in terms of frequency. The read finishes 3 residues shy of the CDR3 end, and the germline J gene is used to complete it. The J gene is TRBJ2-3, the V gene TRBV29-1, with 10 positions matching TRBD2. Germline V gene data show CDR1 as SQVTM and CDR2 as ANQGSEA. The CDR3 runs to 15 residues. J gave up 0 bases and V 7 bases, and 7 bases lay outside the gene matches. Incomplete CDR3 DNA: TGCAGCGCTACTCCGACTAGCGGGAGCACAGATACG. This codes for CSATPTSGSTDT. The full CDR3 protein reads CSATPTSGSTDTQYF.

This chain's CDR3 is CASTAGANTGELFF. The covered CDR3 bases are TGTGCCAGCACTGCGGGAGCGAACACCGGGGAG. The J gene is TRBJ2-2, the V gene TRBV7-8; TRBD2 aligns across 7 bases. The read stops 3 residues short of the end of the CDR3; the missing end is completed from the germline J gene. Germline assignment: CDR1 SGHVS and CDR2 FQNEAQ. V lost 7 bases, J lost 0 bases, and 2 bases stayed unmatched. The CDR3 consists of 14 residues.

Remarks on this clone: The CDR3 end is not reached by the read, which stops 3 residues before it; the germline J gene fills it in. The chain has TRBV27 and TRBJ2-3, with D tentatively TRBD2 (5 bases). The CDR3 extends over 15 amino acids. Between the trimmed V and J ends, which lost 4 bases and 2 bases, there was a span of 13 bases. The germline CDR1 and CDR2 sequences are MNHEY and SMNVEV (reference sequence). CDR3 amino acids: CASSWTGSDTDTQYF. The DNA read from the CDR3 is TGTGCCAGCAGTTGGACTGGGTCGGACACAGATACG.